Described below is a single T cell receptor beta chain sequence and its context. The data belong to a study of cytomegalovirus exposure and HLA in healthy donors. The PCR made use of 60 Vbeta and 13 Jbeta primers. Sequencing used immunoSEQ multiplex PCR; TCRdb keeps in-frame clones, though not all of them. This sample's table reports approximately 80,000 clones. The germline V gene has CDR1 MNHEY and CDR2 SMNVEV (reference sequence). The CDR3 has 17 residues. V lost 6 bases and J lost 0; bases outside the gene matches: 13. The receptor comes from a woman between 25 and 40 years old in good health and CMV-seronegative. The sample comprised PBMCs. The rearrangement joins TRBV27 to TRBJ1-1; 7 bases map to TRBD1. CDR3 DNA sequence: TGTGCCAGCAGGCCCCGGACAGGCCTACTGATGAACACTGAAGCTTTCTTT. As protein: CASRPRTGLLMNTEAFF.